What follows are 26 T cell receptor beta chains derived from one specimen sequenced in a study of tumor-infiltrating lymphocytes in primary liver carcinoma. The input was approximately 500 ng total RNA; TCR beta cDNA was made from it with a constant-region primer. Slightly modified ARM-PCR with three nested multiplex PCR rounds yielded TCR beta libraries. Primers for the first two PCR rounds were TRBV1-TRBV30 forward primers and a C-beta reverse primer (about 9 cycles per round). TCRdb recomputed calls from the multiplex PCR reads with MiXCR, one row per CDR3 protein. The table includes around 210,000 distinct CDR3 sequences, less than 70% detected once. Alongside blood RNA obtained from unsorted whole blood, germline DNA was also extracted. The specimen was peripheral blood. These receptors were collected from a woman aged 55-69 years with primary liver carcinoma and hepatitis B virus infection.

Comments on this clonotype: A single base separates this from a much larger clone, so it may be a read error. The CDR3 ends on some other residue instead of the conserved phenylalanine or tryptophan, so this is likely a read error. The V gene is TRBV7-8, the J gene TRBJ1-1; TRBD1 is a possible D gene (5 bases). With 1 base removed from V and 4 bases from J, the gap between germline ends came to 16 bases. Germline V gives CDR1 SGHVS, CDR2 FQNEAQ. CDR3 length: 16 amino acids. The CDR3 sequence: CASSLGRAGLSTEAFV. The CDR3 nucleotides are TGTGCCAGCAGCTTAGGGCGGGCAGGGCTGAGCACTGAAGCTTTCGTT.

To note about this clonotype: Compared with germline, one end of the junction differs, possibly owing to a read error. The gene calls are TRBV5-6 and TRBJ2-1; D not certain. Germline V gene sequence: CDR1 SGHDT, CDR2 YYEEEE. This CDR3 is built from 17 residues. The CDR3 here is CAGSLAVGGGSYNQQFF. The CDR3 bases are TGTGCCGGCAGCTTGGCCGTAGGCGGTGGGTCCTACAATCAGCAGTTCTTC.

Remarks on this clonotype: One end of the junction varies from germline; a read error may be responsible. The chain employs TRBV4-1 and TRBJ2-7, with 11 positions matching TRBD1. The germline gives CDR1 MGHRA, CDR2 YSYEKL. The CDR3 runs to 14 residues. This chain's CDR3 is CAISQGTGGSEQYF. The CDR3 DNA sequence: TGCGCCATCAGCCAAGGGACAGGGGGGTCCGAGCAGTACTTC.

In its sample, this clonotype was seen many times. The chain is built from TRBV10-3 and TRBJ2-2, with D perhaps matching TRBD2 (5 bases). V was clipped by 4 bases and J by 6 bases, with 18 bases between them. CDR3 length: 16 amino acids. The germline V gene has CDR1 ENHRY and CDR2 SYGVKD. The DNA of the CDR3 is TGTGCCATCAGTGGCTCTGGAGGCATCGTGGCCGGGGAGCTGTTTTTT. Translation: CAISGSGGIVAGELFF.

The gene calls are TRBV5-4 and TRBJ2-2; D is undetermined. This CDR3 spans 14 amino acids. Trimming shortened V by 1 base and J by 3 bases, and 7 bases separated the two germline ends. CDR1 is SGHNT, CDR2 YYREEE, per germline (reference sequence). CDR3: CASSLPHHTGELFF. The CDR3 region has the DNA TGTGCCAGCAGCTTGCCACACCACACCGGGGAGCTGTTTTTT.

A remark on this clonotype: Germline and junction disagree at one end, which may indicate a read error. The chain combines TRBV11-2 with TRBJ2-5; D is undetermined. The CDR3 consists of 12 residues. Germline V gene lookup returns CDR1 SGHAT and CDR2 FQNNGV. CDR3 region: CANSQWVETQYF. The CDR3 DNA reads as TGTGCCAACAGCCAATGGGTTGAGACCCAGTACTTC.

The V and J genes are TRBV11-2 and TRBJ2-1; 9 positions match TRBD1. J lost 9 bases, V lost 2 bases, and 14 bases had no gene match. This CDR3 has 17 residues. Germline V CDR1 and CDR2: SGHAT, FQNNGV. CDR3 region: CASSLTHGQGYKGEQFF. CDR3 nucleotides: TGTGCCAGCAGCTTAACACACGGACAGGGGTACAAGGGTGAGCAGTTCTTC.

The chain carries TRBV5-1 and TRBJ2-1, with D unclear. This CDR3 is built from 15 residues. Trimming cost V 2 bases and J 14 bases, with 23 bases left between them. Germline CDR1 is SGHRS and CDR2 is YFSETQ. The CDR3: CASSFASPGSPEKFF. The DNA for the CDR3 is TGCGCCAGCAGCTTCGCCAGTCCAGGCAGCCCCGAAAAGTTCTTC.

Concerning this clonotype itself: A much larger clone sits a single nucleotide away, making a read error possible. This chain joins TRBV5-4 and TRBJ2-2; perhaps D is TRBD1 or TRBD2 (5 bases each). Trimming cost V 5 bases and J 4 bases, with 15 bases left between them. The CDR3 consists of 15 residues. Germline CDR1 is SGHNT and CDR2 is YYREEE (reference sequence). The CDR3 region is CASSVVGRITGELFF. As DNA, the CDR3 is TGTGCCAGCAGTGTAGTGGGACGGATCACCGGGGAGCTGTTTTTT.

For this clonotype: An end of the junction does not agree with germline; a read error may underlie this. In DNA form, the CDR3 reads TGTTCCAGCAGTGAAGCGGGGTTGAAAAATATGCAGTATTTT. It encodes CSSSEAGLKNMQYF. J is TRBJ2-3 and V is TRBV6-1; TRBD2 matches 7 bases. The CDR3 spans 14 residues. Germline-derived CDR1 and CDR2 are MNHNS and SASEGT.

V and J are TRBV2 and TRBJ2-7, with D possibly matching TRBD1 (5 bases). The CDR3 spans 15 residues. V was clipped by 6 bases and J by 0 bases, with 15 bases between them. CDR1 and CDR2 from the germline V gene are SNHLY and FYNNEI. The CDR3 region has the DNA TGTGCCAGCAGATTAACAGGTTGGAGCTCCTACGAGCAGTACTTC. As protein: CASRLTGWSSYEQYF.

Comments on this clonotype: A much larger clonotype is one base distant, so this may be a read error. The chain has TRBV12-5 and TRBJ1-1; D unclear. CDR1 and CDR2 (germline): LGHNT, FRNRAP. The CDR3 is 15 amino acids. The CDR3 sequence is CASALQPNMNTEALF. The DNA of the CDR3 is TGTGCTAGTGCTTTACAGCCTAACATGAACACTGAAGCTTTATTT.

Note on this clonotype: The CDR3 does not close with the conserved phenylalanine or tryptophan, likely indicating a read error. No DNA is shown, since the ends of the CDR3 on it are uncertain; the CDR3 is the one TCRdb lists. The rearrangement joins TRBV28 to TRBJ2-1; the listed D gene, TRBD2, was not tested against the DNA. The CDR3 spans 13 residues, counting both ends. Germline V gives CDR1 MDHEN, CDR2 SYDVKM. Here the CDR3 reads CASSPGTSGTPEY.

The chain links TRBV2 to TRBJ1-1, with D unclear. The CDR3 spans 12 residues. Trimming cost V 4 bases and J 4 bases, with 7 bases left between them. CDR1 and CDR2 (germline): SNHLY, FYNNEI. For the CDR3, the DNA is TGTGCCAGCAGTGTGGGAGCCACTGAAGCTTTCTTT. Protein product: CASSVGATEAFF. Full variable domain (missing parts from reference TRBV2 and TRBJ1-1): EPEVTQTPSHQVTQMGQEVILRCVPISNHLYFYWYRQILGQKVEFLVSFYNNEISEKSEIFDDQFSVERPDGSNFTLKIRSTKLEDSAMYFCASSVGATEAFFGQGTRLTVV.

The chain employs TRBV11-2 and TRBJ2-7; TRBD1 is a possible D gene (6 bases). The CDR3 is made up of 14 amino acids. V lost 1 base, J lost 12 bases, and 19 bases lay in between. CDR1 and CDR2 (germline): SGHAT, FQNNGV. CDR3 sequence (DNA): TGTGCCAGCAGCTTAGGTACAGGGACGAACGTGCCGTACTTC. This translates into CASSLGTGTNVPYF. The variable domain in full, with the rest retrieved from reference TRBV11-2 and TRBJ2-7, is EAGVAQSPRYKIIEKRQSVAFWCNPISGHATLYWYQQILGQGPKLLIQFQNNGVVDDSQLPKDRFSAERLKGVDSTLKIQPAKLEDSAVYLCASSLGTGTNVPYFGPGTRLTVT.

The CDR3 here is CSIALDDAFF. The CDR3 bases are TGCAGCATTGCGCTTGATGATGCTTTCTTT. This rearrangement joins TRBV29-1 to TRBJ1-1; D unclear. Trimming stripped 8 bases from V and 11 bases from J, with 15 bases between. Germline V gives CDR1 SQVTM, CDR2 ANQGSEA. CDR3 length: 10 residues.

Comment on this clonotype: A much more abundant neighbour one base away suggests this may be a read error. J is TRBJ1-2 and V is TRBV5-4, with D hard to call. CDR1 and CDR2 from the germline V gene are SGHNT and YYREEE (reference sequence). The CDR3 has 15 residues. The CDR3 is CAISPHGVGSYGYTF. DNA of the CDR3: TGTGCCATCAGCCCTCATGGGGTGGGAAGCTATGGCTACACCTTC.

Regarding this clonotype: This may stem from a read error, because a much larger clone lies one nucleotide away. Since no conserved phenylalanine or tryptophan closes the CDR3, a read error is the likely cause. This sequence joins TRBV10-1 and TRBJ2-3; the match to TRBD2 covers 9 bases. The CDR3 sequence is 16 residues long. V was pared by 5 bases and J by 1 base, with 7 bases of the junction left unmatched. CDR1 and CDR2 from the germline V gene are WNHNN and SYGVQD (reference sequence). CDR3 sequence reads: CASSSKTSGGTDTQYY. For the CDR3, the DNA is TGCGCCAGCAGTTCCAAGACTAGCGGCGGCACAGATACGCAGTATTAT.

This clonotype has more than one count but fewer than ten. The chain recombines TRBV21-1 with TRBJ1-5. TRBV21-1 represents a pseudogene. The CDR3 runs to 17 residues. CDR3 nucleotide sequence: TGTGCCAGCAGCAAAGCGCCCGAAAACGGTGGCAATCAGCCCCAGCATTTT. Translated: CASSKAPENGGNQPQHF.

This clonotype came up a few times. The rearrangement joins TRBV28 to TRBJ1-2, with 11 bases that match TRBD1. This CDR3 has 14 residues. Trimming took 6 bases from V and 7 from J; bases not matched to a gene: 7. In germline, CDR1 is MDHEN, CDR2 SYDVKM. CDR3 loop: CASSTPGTGGGYTF. CDR3 coding DNA: TGTGCCAGCAGCACGCCCGGGACAGGGGGTGGCTACACCTTC.

On this clonotype: Just one base apart from a much larger clone, this may be a read error. The chain is built from TRBV5-4 and TRBJ2-1; TRBD2 aligns across 9 bases. The CDR3 totals 16 residues. Germline CDR1 and CDR2: SGHNT and YYREEE (reference sequence). CDR3 loop: CTSSEGLAQTYNEQFF. The CDR3 DNA sequence: TGTACCAGCAGCGAAGGACTAGCGCAAACCTACAATGAGCAGTTCTTC.

About this clonotype itself: This clone may be a read error of a much larger clone one base away. The CDR3 region is CTSSFTGIGEAFF. CDR3 bases: TGTACCAGCAGTTTCACAGGGATAGGGGAAGCTTTCTTT. The rearrangement links TRBV6-5 to TRBJ1-1, with a weak D call TRBD1 (6 bases). From germline, CDR1 is MNHEY and CDR2 SVGAGI. The CDR3 loop spans 13 amino acids.

This clonotype was seen many times. The V gene is TRBV6-5, the J gene TRBJ2-7; 8 bases fit TRBD1. The junction had 6 bases not matched to a gene; V was cut back by 1 base and J by 1 base. There are 16 residues in the CDR3. From germline, CDR1 is MNHEY and CDR2 SVGAGI. The CDR3 DNA is TGTGCCAGCAGTTACTGGCGGACAGGGAGGTCCTACGAGCAGTACTTC. As protein: CASSYWRTGRSYEQYF.

This chain joins TRBV5-1 and TRBJ2-7, with D possibly being TRBD2 (5 bases). The CDR3 covers 13 residues. From germline, CDR1 is SGHRS and CDR2 YFSETQ. Trimming removed 3 bases at V and 6 bases at J, with 13 bases between. CDR3 DNA sequence: TGCGCCAGCAGCTCCGGGATAGGGATCGAGCAGTACTTC. Protein sequence: CASSSGIGIEQYF.

The rearrangement uses TRBV6-1 and TRBJ1-5, with TRBD1 identical over 7 bases. Germline CDR1 is MNHNS and CDR2 is SASEGT. The CDR3 spans 13 residues. Losses at the gene ends were 8 bases for V and 5 bases for J; bases not matched to a gene: 6. CDR3 nucleotide sequence: TGTGCCAGCGTTCAGCAGGGGGATCAGCCCCAGCATTTT. This gives the protein CASVQQGDQPQHF.

Points on this clonotype: One end of the junction varies from germline; a read error may be responsible. The genes are TRBV6-1 and TRBJ1-5; D ambiguous. CDR3 length: 17 amino acids. From germline, CDR1 is MNHNS and CDR2 SASEGT. DNA for the CDR3: TGTGCCAGCAATGAAGCGCGTAACTTAAGGCCTAATCAGCCCCAGCATTTT. Its translation is CASNEARNLRPNQPQHF.